These 23 T cell receptor beta chains were all obtained from the same sample, sequenced in a study of T cell responses to AZD1222 COVID-19 vaccine. TCRdb's table, derived via immunoSEQ multiplex PCR, lists solely in-frame clones and lacks some. The sample shows around 79,000 clones, about 85% of them seen only once. Sample: peripheral blood, taken on day 0 of AZD1222 vaccination. These TCRs come from an adult in good health.

The CDR3 DNA is TGTGCCAGCAGCTTTCTCACTAGCGCCGACCGCCCCCAGTACAATGAGCAGTTCTTC. This gives the protein CASSFLTSADRPQYNEQFF. This chain connects TRBV11-2 to TRBJ2-1; TRBD2 aligns across 7 bases. Germline-derived CDR1 and CDR2 are SGHAT and FQNNGV. The CDR3 extends over 19 amino acids. Losses at the gene ends were 3 bases for V and 4 bases for J; bases not matched to a gene: 18. The variable domain in full, with the rest retrieved from reference TRBV11-2 and TRBJ2-1, is EAGVAQSPRYKIIEKRQSVAFWCNPISGHATLYWYQQILGQGPKLLIQFQNNGVVDDSQLPKDRFSAERLKGVDSTLKIQPAKLEDSAVYLCASSFLTSADRPQYNEQFFGPGTRLTVL.

This sequence joins TRBV18 and TRBJ1-5; possible D gene TRBD1, 6 bases. In germline, CDR1 is KGHSH, CDR2 LQKENI. This CDR3 has 14 amino acids. The V end lost 4 bases, the J end lost 3 bases, and 10 bases lay between the germline ends. The CDR3 bases are TGTGCCAGCTCACTACAGGGTTTCAATCAGCCCCAGCATTTT. It yields the protein CASSLQGFNQPQHF. Supplemented by reference TRBV18 and TRBJ1-5, the full variable domain reads NAGVMQNPRHLVRRRGQEARLRCSPMKGHSHVYWYRQLPEEGLKFMVYLQKENIIDESGMPKERFSAEFPKEGPSILRIQQVVRGDSAAYFCASSLQGFNQPQHFGDGTRLSIL.

V gene TRBV18 combines with J gene TRBJ2-1, with 8 bases fitting TRBD1. Trimming cost V 4 bases and J 8 bases; bases outside gene matches: 7. Germline V CDR1 and CDR2: KGHSH, LQKENI. The CDR3 runs 14 residues. CDR3 in DNA: TGTGCCAGCTCACTAGGGACAGGAGAGGATGAGCAGTTCTTC. It is translated as CASSLGTGEDEQFF.

The V and J genes are TRBV30 and TRBJ2-3; D gene ambiguous. CDR3 length: 15 amino acids. Germline V gene lookup returns CDR1 GTSNPN and CDR2 SVGIG (reference sequence). V was pared by 5 bases and J by 0 bases, with 15 bases between. CDR3 sequence (DNA): TGTGCCTGGGCTCGTATGGGTACTAGCACAGATACGCAGTATTTT. Translated: CAWARMGTSTDTQYF.

The chain has TRBV5-1 and TRBJ1-1, with no clear D. V shed 6 bases and J shed 2 bases, with 11 bases lying between them. This CDR3 region has 13 residues. Germline loops: CDR1 SGHRS, CDR2 YFSETQ. The CDR3 loop reads CASTQESNTEAFF. CDR3 sequence (DNA): TGCGCCAGCACGCAGGAGTCAAACACTGAAGCTTTCTTT.

A single count supports this clone. The junction shows a germline mismatch at one end, possibly a read error. This rearrangement joins TRBV27 to TRBJ1-2; D is unresolved. The CDR3 contains 14 residues. Germline-derived CDR1 and CDR2 are MNHEY and SMNVEV (reference sequence). In DNA, the CDR3 is TGTGCCAGCAGTCTATCCGGACCGTTCCCTGGCTACACCTTC. Translating gives CASSLSGPFPGYTF.

The J gene is TRBJ1-1, the V gene TRBV19; the D gene is possibly TRBD1 (5 bases). The ends were cut back, 6 bases at V and 0 bases at J, with 14 bases in the middle. This CDR3 spans 15 amino acids. The germline CDR1 and CDR2 sequences are LNHDA and SQIVND (reference sequence). CDR3 in amino acids: CASSPTGTLNTEAFF. The DNA of the CDR3 is TGTGCCAGTAGCCCGACGGGGACGCTGAACACTGAAGCTTTCTTT.

The chain uses TRBV7-6 and TRBJ2-3, with D possibly being TRBD2 (5 bases). Trimming left V 3 bases short and J 7 bases short, with 17 bases between. This CDR3 is 15 amino acids long. Germline lookup yields CDR1 SGHVS and CDR2 FNYEAQ. For the CDR3, the DNA is TGTGCCAGCAGCTTGTTGACCCTAGCAGAAAATACGCAGTATTTT. This encodes CASSLLTLAENTQYF.

This clone was observed many times. V and J are TRBV7-9 and TRBJ2-5, with no clear D. The V gene's germline CDR1 is SEHNR and CDR2 FQNEAQ (reference sequence). V gave up 5 bases and J gave up 1 base, with 5 bases separating them. The CDR3 covers 12 residues. CDR3 DNA: TGTGCCAGCAGCATACTCCAAGAGACCCAGTACTTC. It translates to CASSILQETQYF. The entire variable domain, with the rest obtained from reference TRBV7-9 and TRBJ2-5, is as follows: DTGVSQNPRHKITKRGQNVTFRCDPISEHNRLYWYRQTLGQGPEFLTYFQNEAQLEKSRLLSDRFSAERPKGSFSTLEIQRTEQGDSAMYLCASSILQETQYFGPGTRLLVL.

The CDR3 loop reads CASSLGQGGTEAFF. The CDR3 DNA reads as TGTGCCAGTAGTCTTGGACAGGGTGGCACTGAAGCTTTCTTT. This chain connects TRBV19 to TRBJ1-1; 8 bases map to TRBD1. Germline-derived CDR1 and CDR2 are LNHDA and SQIVND (reference sequence). The CDR3 spans 14 residues. J lost 4 bases, V lost 5 bases, and 6 bases had no gene match. Complete variable domain (other parts from reference TRBV19 and TRBJ1-1): DGGITQSPKYLFRKEGQNVTLSCEQNLNHDAMYWYRQDPGQGLRLIYYSQIVNDFQKGDIAEGYSVSREKKESFPLTVTSAQKNPTAFYLCASSLGQGGTEAFFGQGTRLTVV.

Written as DNA, the CDR3 is TGTGCCAGCTCACCGTTAGGGGATTCACCCCTCCACTTT. It encodes CASSPLGDSPLHF. The V gene is TRBV18, the J gene TRBJ1-6; perhaps TRBD1 as D (5 bases). Germline assignment: CDR1 KGHSH and CDR2 LQKENI. The V end lost 3 bases, the J end lost 8 bases, and 8 bases lay between the germline ends. This CDR3 is built from 13 residues.

The chain recombines TRBV11-2 with TRBJ1-2; TRBD1 aligns across 10 bases. The CDR3 runs to 16 residues. Germline V gene data show CDR1 as SGHAT and CDR2 as FQNNGV. The V segment lost 5 bases and the J segment 6 bases; nucleotides outside the gene matches: 12. CDR3 residues: CASSLSGGTGVDGYTF. The CDR3 region has the DNA TGTGCCAGCAGCCTTAGCGGTGGGACAGGGGTAGATGGCTACACCTTC.

V is TRBV19 and J is TRBJ2-7, with 10 bases that match TRBD1. V was pared by 3 bases and J by 9 bases, with 2 bases of the junction left unmatched. Germline CDR1 is LNHDA and CDR2 is SQIVND (reference sequence). CDR3 length equals 12 residues. The CDR3 spells CASSMTGGGQYF. Written as DNA, the CDR3 is TGTGCCAGTAGTATGACAGGGGGCGGGCAGTACTTC. Based on the CDR3 plus reference TRBV19 and TRBJ2-7, the full variable domain is DGGITQSPKYLFRKEGQNVTLSCEQNLNHDAMYWYRQDPGQGLRLIYYSQIVNDFQKGDIAEGYSVSREKKESFPLTVTSAQKNPTAFYLCASSMTGGGQYFGPGTRLTVT.

This chain connects TRBV5-1 to TRBJ1-5; no reliable D call. Germline V gene sequence: CDR1 SGHRS, CDR2 YFSETQ. The CDR3 is made up of 13 amino acids. V shed 1 base and J shed 3 bases, with 5 bases lying between them. In DNA form, the CDR3 reads TGCGCCAGCAGCTTGTACTCCAATCAGCCCCAGCATTTT. This encodes CASSLYSNQPQHF.

This chain uses TRBV29-1 with TRBJ1-1; 7 bases fit TRBD1. Germline V gene lookup returns CDR1 SQVTM and CDR2 ANQGSEA. The CDR3 contains 11 residues. The V and J ends lost 7 bases and 6 bases, in that order; junction bases with no gene match: 5. The chain's CDR3 is CSGGQDPEAFF. The CDR3 DNA reads as TGCAGCGGTGGACAGGACCCTGAAGCTTTCTTT.

This clone came up a few times. CDR3 protein: CASSTGAGRYTF. CDR3 sequence (DNA): TGTGCCAGCAGCACGGGAGCGGGGAGGTACACCTTC. The chain is built from TRBV27 and TRBJ1-2; D gene ambiguous. Trimming shortened V by 6 bases and J by 11 bases, and 16 bases separated the two germline ends. The CDR3 is 12 residues long. In germline, CDR1 is MNHEY, CDR2 SMNVEV (reference sequence).

This clone has more than one count but fewer than ten. V and J are TRBV2 and TRBJ1-2; D unclear. Germline V gene sequence: CDR1 SNHLY, CDR2 FYNNEI. The length of the CDR3 is 13 residues. Trimming cost V 3 bases and J 11 bases, with 16 bases left between them. CDR3 sequence: CASSDIPNRTYTF. The CDR3 DNA sequence: TGTGCCAGCAGTGATATCCCGAACCGGACGTACACCTTC.

The CDR3 DNA reads as TGTGCCAGCAGCGTGGACCTCTATATAGGAGGAGGAACCCTCCACTTT. The encoded protein is CASSVDLYIGGGTLHF. This chain links TRBV9 with TRBJ1-6; D uncertain. V was clipped by 2 bases and J by 14 bases, with 23 bases between them. Germline CDR1 SGDLS, CDR2 YYNGEE. The CDR3 has 16 residues.

J is TRBJ2-3 and V is TRBV28, with 8 positions matching TRBD2. The ends lost 4 bases at V and 6 bases at J; junction bases unmatched: 9. Germline CDR1 and CDR2: MDHEN and SYDVKM. The CDR3 consists of 15 residues. The CDR3 here is CASSSLGRAGDTQYF. For the CDR3, the DNA is TGTGCCAGCAGTTCCCTCGGGAGGGCGGGGGATACGCAGTATTTT.

This chain connects TRBV30 to TRBJ2-7, with D tentatively TRBD1 (6 bases). CDR1 is GTSNPN, CDR2 SVGIG, per germline (reference sequence). V dropped 2 bases and J dropped 2 bases, with 13 bases sitting between them. CDR3 length equals 14 residues. CDR3 in DNA: TGTGCCTGGAGTAGGGACACCGCGGCCTACGAGCAGTACTTC. This encodes CAWSRDTAAYEQYF.

This clone appeared a few times. The V call is TRBV6-1, the J call TRBJ2-1; no clear D. From germline, CDR1 is MNHNS and CDR2 SASEGT. The CDR3 is made up of 15 amino acids. Trimming left V 1 base short and J 4 bases short, with 11 bases between. In nucleotides, the CDR3 is TGTGCCAGCAGTGAAGGAGCCGCTTCATACAATGAGCAGTTCTTC. Its protein is CASSEGAASYNEQFF.

The V call is TRBV5-8, the J call TRBJ1-2; D is unclear. Germline V CDR1 and CDR2: SGHTS, YDEGEE. The V end lost 1 base, the J end lost 5 bases, and 12 bases lay between the germline ends. The length of the CDR3 is 14 residues. The DNA for the CDR3 is TGTGCCAGCAGCTTGAGGGCGGAAACTTATGGCTACACCTTC. Its protein is CASSLRAETYGYTF.

The chain carries TRBV10-3 and TRBJ1-5; D possibly corresponds to TRBD1 (5 bases). Germline lookup yields CDR1 ENHRY and CDR2 SYGVKD. CDR3 length: 14 amino acids. The V end lost 5 bases, the J end lost 1 base, and 9 bases lay between the germline ends. The CDR3 region has the DNA TGTGCCATCAGTCCCGGGACCAGCAATCAGCCCCAGCATTTT. This codes for CAISPGTSNQPQHF.